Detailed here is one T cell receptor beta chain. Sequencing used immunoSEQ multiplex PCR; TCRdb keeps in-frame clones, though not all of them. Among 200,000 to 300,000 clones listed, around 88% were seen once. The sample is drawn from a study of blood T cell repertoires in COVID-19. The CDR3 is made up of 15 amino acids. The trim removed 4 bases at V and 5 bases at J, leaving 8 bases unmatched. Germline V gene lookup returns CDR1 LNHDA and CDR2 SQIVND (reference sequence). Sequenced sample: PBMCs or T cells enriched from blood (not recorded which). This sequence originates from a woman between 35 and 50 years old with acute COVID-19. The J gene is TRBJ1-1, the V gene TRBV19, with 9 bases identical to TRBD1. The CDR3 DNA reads TGTGCCAGTAGTACGGGACAGGGAGTTTGGACTGAAGCTTTCTTT. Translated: CASSTGQGVWTEAFF.